What follows are 18 T cell receptor beta chains derived from one specimen sequenced in a study of glioma-infiltrating T cells after dendritic cell vaccination. Time point meaning: after dendritic cell vaccination, including at tumor progression/relapse. The protocol was immunoSEQ multiplex PCR, while the TCRdb copy is restricted to in-frame clones and leaves out a portion. The sample shows approximately 60,000 clones, approximately 86% of them seen only once. The material was blood, obtained after dendritic cell vaccination. The receptors originated from a human donor with glioblastoma.

The gene calls are TRBV4-1 and TRBJ1-4; no clear D. The CDR3 spans 13 residues. Trimming took off 4 bases at V and 7 bases at J, with 10 bases between the two ends. Germline CDR1 reads MGHRA; CDR2 reads YSYEKL. CDR3 nucleotide sequence: TGCGCCAGCAGCCGGCACATAAGTGAAAAACTGTTTTTT. Translation: CASSRHISEKLFF.

This chain links TRBV7-9 with TRBJ2-2, with a weak D call TRBD1 (6 bases). The CDR3 loop spans 15 amino acids. Germline loops: CDR1 SEHNR, CDR2 FQNEAQ (reference sequence). Trimming took off 1 base at V and 6 bases at J, with 12 bases between the two ends. The CDR3 protein is CASSLVQGRAGELFF. The CDR3 DNA follows: TGTGCCAGCAGCTTAGTGCAGGGGAGAGCCGGGGAGCTGTTTTTT.

The V and J genes are TRBV5-6 and TRBJ1-5; perhaps TRBD1 as D (6 bases). Germline V gene lookup returns CDR1 SGHDT and CDR2 YYEEEE. This CDR3 has 15 amino acids. V was pared by 4 bases and J by 3 bases, with 14 bases between. CDR3 DNA: TGTGCCAGCAGCACCGGACAGAATCCCAATCAGCCCCAGCATTTT. Protein: CASSTGQNPNQPQHF.

The V gene is TRBV6-5, the J gene TRBJ1-1; D is unclear. V lost 9 bases to trimming and J lost 9 bases, with 14 bases between them. This CDR3 contains 11 residues. Germline-derived CDR1 and CDR2 are MNHEY and SVGAGI. The DNA of the CDR3 is TGTGCCAGTGCGGGTTCGGCACAAGCTTTCTTT. Protein: CASAGSAQAFF.

CDR3 amino acids: CASRGDDGLYEQYF. The DNA of the CDR3 is TGCGCCAGCCGGGGGGATGACGGCCTCTACGAGCAGTACTTC. The chain recombines TRBV4-3 with TRBJ2-7, with 7 bases lining up with TRBD2. Germline CDR1 LGHNA, CDR2 YSLEER. The CDR3 has 14 amino acids. The ends lost 8 bases at V and 3 bases at J; junction bases unmatched: 10.

This clone was found a few times. The V gene is TRBV19, the J gene TRBJ1-5; a possible D gene is TRBD1 (5 bases). V lost 9 bases to trimming and J lost 3 bases, with 21 bases between them. The CDR3 runs 16 residues. The germline V gene encodes CDR1 LNHDA and CDR2 SQIVND (reference sequence). DNA for the CDR3: TGTGCCAGCGGAAAATTAACGAGACAGATCAATCAGCCCCAGCATTTT. Its translation: CASGKLTRQINQPQHF.

The V call is TRBV9, the J call TRBJ2-7; 9 bases map to TRBD1. The CDR3 has 16 amino acids. The V gene's germline CDR1 is SGDLS and CDR2 YYNGEE. V was pared by 0 bases and J by 5 bases, with 9 bases of the junction left unmatched. CDR3 DNA: TGTGCCAGCAGCGTAGCCGGGACAGGGAATATCCACGAGCAGTACTTC. It is translated as CASSVAGTGNIHEQYF.

The chain is built from TRBV2 and TRBJ1-4, with D perhaps TRBD1 (5 bases). V lost 2 bases, J lost 7 bases, and 20 bases lay in between. This CDR3 contains 17 residues. Germline lookup yields CDR1 SNHLY and CDR2 FYNNEI. The CDR3 loop is CASSEIPGGQGAEKLFF. CDR3 sequence (DNA): TGTGCCAGCAGTGAAATCCCGGGAGGGCAGGGTGCTGAAAAACTGTTTTTT.

To note about this clone: A junction end diverges from the germline sequence, so it may reflect a read error. The rearrangement uses TRBV7-7 and TRBJ2-3; possibly TRBD1 for D (5 bases). This CDR3 comprises 15 residues. Per the germline V gene, CDR1 is SSHAT and CDR2 is FNYEAQ (reference sequence). CDR3 DNA sequence: TGTGCTAGCAGCTTAGGTTCAGGGAGCACAGATACGCAGTATTTT. Amino acids: CASSLGSGSTDTQYF.

This clone showed up just a few times. This chain joins TRBV27 and TRBJ1-2; D is undetermined. With 8 bases removed from V and 0 bases from J, the gap between germline ends came to 16 bases. This CDR3 is built from 15 residues. The V gene's germline CDR1 is MNHEY and CDR2 SMNVEV (reference sequence). CDR3 sequence: CASGPIQTPNYGYTF. The CDR3 nucleotides are TGTGCCAGCGGCCCGATACAAACCCCTAACTATGGCTACACCTTC.

The rearrangement links TRBV6-5 to TRBJ1-1; D possibly corresponds to TRBD1 (6 bases). CDR3 size: 16 residues. Germline values: CDR1 MNHEY, CDR2 SVGAGI. V gave up 2 bases and J gave up 0 bases, with 13 bases separating them. The CDR3 protein is CASSYGGRTMNTEAFF. CDR3 sequence (DNA): TGTGCCAGCAGTTACGGGGGCCGGACCATGAACACTGAAGCTTTCTTT.

The rearrangement joins TRBV2 to TRBJ2-7, with 9 bases fitting TRBD1. The junction had 2 bases not matched to a gene; V was cut back by 6 bases and J by 5 bases. The length of the CDR3 is 12 residues. From germline, CDR1 is SNHLY and CDR2 FYNNEI. CDR3 loop: CASRRQGDEQYF. The CDR3, as DNA: TGTGCCAGCAGAAGACAGGGGGACGAGCAGTACTTC.

The rearrangement joins TRBV19 to TRBJ2-6, with 8 bases identical to TRBD1. CDR1 LNHDA and CDR2 SQIVND come from the germline V gene (reference sequence). CDR3 length equals 17 residues. Trimming removed 9 bases from V and 0 bases from J; junction bases left unmatched: 10. CDR3 residues: CASHRQGLSSGANVLTF. The DNA for the CDR3 is TGTGCCAGCCACCGACAGGGGCTTAGCTCTGGGGCCAACGTCCTGACTTTC. Looking up the rest from reference TRBV19 and TRBJ2-6 gives the full variable domain: DGGITQSPKYLFRKEGQNVTLSCEQNLNHDAMYWYRQDPGQGLRLIYYSQIVNDFQKGDIAEGYSVSREKKESFPLTVTSAQKNPTAFYLCASHRQGLSSGANVLTFGAGSRLTVL.

This clone is medium-sized within its sample. The chain couples TRBV14 to TRBJ1-1; D is ambiguous. Germline V gene lookup returns CDR1 SGHDN and CDR2 FVKESK. The CDR3 has 14 residues. The germline V and J ends were trimmed by 4 bases and 5 bases, with 14 bases remaining between them. The CDR3 spells CASSPYPGGTEAFF. Written as DNA, the CDR3 is TGTGCCAGCAGCCCGTACCCCGGAGGAACTGAAGCTTTCTTT.

The chain is built from TRBV9 and TRBJ1-4, with D possibly being TRBD1 (6 bases). The CDR3 spans 15 residues. The V end was cut by 4 bases, the J end by 8 bases, with 18 bases between. Germline V lookup: CDR1 SGDLS, CDR2 YYNGEE. CDR3 nucleotide sequence: TGTGCCAGCAGCATAGGGGGGAGGAGTGAGGAAAAACTGTTTTTT. Translation: CASSIGGRSEEKLFF.

The chain recombines TRBV9 with TRBJ1-3; D ambiguous. This CDR3 spans 17 amino acids. The ends were cut back, 0 bases at V and 0 bases at J, with 13 bases in the middle. Germline CDR1 SGDLS, CDR2 YYNGEE. CDR3 DNA: TGTGCCAGCAGCGTAGCCCCTATGATAGACTCTGGAAACACCATATATTTT. As protein: CASSVAPMIDSGNTIYF.

The rearrangement joins TRBV2 to TRBJ1-6, with D uncertain. Trimming pared 8 bases from V and 6 bases from J, leaving 8 bases between. The CDR3 is 12 residues long. The germline V gene has CDR1 SNHLY and CDR2 FYNNEI. The CDR3 coding sequence is TGTGCCAGCCGTAGCGTTAATTCACCCCTCCACTTT. This translates into CASRSVNSPLHF.

The CDR3 here is CASTAGGTGELFF. In DNA, the CDR3 is TGTGCCAGTACAGCGGGAGGCACCGGGGAGCTGTTTTTT. The chain carries TRBV19 and TRBJ2-2; 9 nucleotides match TRBD2. This CDR3 has 13 residues. Trimming took 7 bases from V and 4 from J; bases not matched to a gene: 1. In germline, CDR1 is LNHDA, CDR2 SQIVND (reference sequence).